Below are 2 T cell receptor beta chains sequenced from a single sample in a study of human T cells and chemical hapten exposure. TCRdb fed the RACE reads into MiXCR, producing one record per CDR3 protein. The profile shows over 100,000 distinct CDR3 sequences, roughly a tenth of them singletons. Time point here: patch test 2, 6 weeks after DPC sensitization. Treatment denoted: therapeutic diphenylcyclopropenone sensitization with weekly scalp DPC. Sequenced here: whole blood, sampled in connection with sensitization to the hapten diphenylcyclopropenone (DPC). These receptor sequences come from a woman between 40 and 50 years old with alopecia areata. Some clones in this sample may be carry-over from other donors' samples.

This clonotype has just a few counts. The genes are TRBV6-4 and TRBJ2-3, with D perhaps TRBD2 (5 bases). CDR3 length equals 13 residues. V lost 4 bases to trimming and J lost 5 bases, with 10 bases between them. Germline lookup yields CDR1 MRHNA and CDR2 SNTAGT. The CDR3 DNA reads as TGTGCCAGCAGTGTGTTTCGGGGAGATACGCAGTATTTT. This encodes CASSVFRGDTQYF.

The chain uses TRBV9 and TRBJ2-2, with a possible D match to TRBD1 (5 bases). The CDR3 sequence is 16 residues long. Germline loops: CDR1 SGDLS, CDR2 YYNGEE. Trimming removed 1 base from V and 2 bases from J, with 12 bases in between. The CDR3, as DNA: TGTGCCAGCAGCGTAAGTGCTACAGGCAACACCGGGGAGCTGTTTTTT. It specifies CASSVSATGNTGELFF.